This TCR beta chain was captured by sequencing in a study of shared clonotypes between healthy human individuals. The V end was cut by 8 bases, the J end by 10 bases, with 11 bases between. CDR1 is MNHEY and CDR2 is SMNVEV in the germline V gene (reference sequence). This CDR3 comprises 10 residues. The authors ran unsorted PBMC replicate PCRs on around 320 ng DNA, around 27,000 T cell genomes. The protocol was immunoSEQ multiplex PCR, while the TCRdb copy is restricted to in-frame clones and leaves out a portion. The sample lists fewer than 500,000 clones; roughly 85% were seen once. This TCR came from a woman aged 40 to 50 in good health. Some clones in this sample may be carry-over from other donors' samples. Input material: PBMCs. The genes are TRBV27 and TRBJ1-2; D is uncertain. CDR3 nucleotide sequence: TGTGCCAGCCCCCTGAATTTCTACACCTTC. Translating gives CASPLNFYTF.